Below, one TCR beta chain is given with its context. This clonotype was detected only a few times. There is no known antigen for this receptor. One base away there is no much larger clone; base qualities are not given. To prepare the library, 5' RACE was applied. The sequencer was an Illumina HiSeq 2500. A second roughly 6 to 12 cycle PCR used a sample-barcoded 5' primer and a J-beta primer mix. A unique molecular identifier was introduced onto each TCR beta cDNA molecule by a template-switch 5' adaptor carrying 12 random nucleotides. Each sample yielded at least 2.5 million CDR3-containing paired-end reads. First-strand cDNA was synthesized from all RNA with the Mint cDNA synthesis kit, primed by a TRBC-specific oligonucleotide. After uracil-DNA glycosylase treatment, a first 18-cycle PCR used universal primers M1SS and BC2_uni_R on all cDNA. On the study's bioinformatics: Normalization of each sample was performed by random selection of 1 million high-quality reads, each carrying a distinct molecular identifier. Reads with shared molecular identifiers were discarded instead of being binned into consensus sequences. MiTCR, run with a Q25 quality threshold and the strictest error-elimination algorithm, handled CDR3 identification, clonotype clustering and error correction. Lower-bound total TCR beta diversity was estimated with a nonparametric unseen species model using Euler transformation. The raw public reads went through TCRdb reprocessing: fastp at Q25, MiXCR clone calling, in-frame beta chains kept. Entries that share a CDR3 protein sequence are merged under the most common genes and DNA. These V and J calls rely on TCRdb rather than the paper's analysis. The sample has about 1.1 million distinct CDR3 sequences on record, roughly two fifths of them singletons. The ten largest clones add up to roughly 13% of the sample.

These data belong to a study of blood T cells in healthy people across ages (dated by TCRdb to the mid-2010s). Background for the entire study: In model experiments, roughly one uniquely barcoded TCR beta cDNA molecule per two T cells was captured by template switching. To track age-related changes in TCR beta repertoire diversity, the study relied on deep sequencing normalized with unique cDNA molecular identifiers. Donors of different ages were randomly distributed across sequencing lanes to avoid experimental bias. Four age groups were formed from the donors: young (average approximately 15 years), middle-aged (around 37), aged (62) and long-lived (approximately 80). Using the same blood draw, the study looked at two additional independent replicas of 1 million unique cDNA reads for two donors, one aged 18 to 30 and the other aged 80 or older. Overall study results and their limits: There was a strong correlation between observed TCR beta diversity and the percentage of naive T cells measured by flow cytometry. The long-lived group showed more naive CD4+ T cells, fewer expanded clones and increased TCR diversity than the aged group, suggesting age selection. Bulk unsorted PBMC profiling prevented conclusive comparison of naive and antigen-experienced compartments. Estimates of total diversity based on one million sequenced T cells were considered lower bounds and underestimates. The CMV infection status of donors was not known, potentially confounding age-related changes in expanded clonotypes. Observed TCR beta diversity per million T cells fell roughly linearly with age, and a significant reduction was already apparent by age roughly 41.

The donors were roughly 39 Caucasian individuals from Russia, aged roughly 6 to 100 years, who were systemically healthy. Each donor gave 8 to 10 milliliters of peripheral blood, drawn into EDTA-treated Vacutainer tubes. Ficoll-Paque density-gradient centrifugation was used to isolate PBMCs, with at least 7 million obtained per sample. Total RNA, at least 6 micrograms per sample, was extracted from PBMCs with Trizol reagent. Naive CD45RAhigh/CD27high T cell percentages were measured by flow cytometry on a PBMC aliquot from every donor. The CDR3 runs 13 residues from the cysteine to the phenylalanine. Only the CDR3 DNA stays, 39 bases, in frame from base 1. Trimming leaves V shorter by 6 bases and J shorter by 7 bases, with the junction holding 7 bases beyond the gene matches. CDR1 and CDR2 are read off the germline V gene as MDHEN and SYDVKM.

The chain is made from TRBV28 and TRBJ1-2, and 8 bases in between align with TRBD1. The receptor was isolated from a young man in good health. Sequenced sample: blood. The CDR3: CASRPGGAGGYTF. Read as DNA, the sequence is TGTGCCAGCAGGCCAGGGGGCGCAGGTGGCTACACCTTC.